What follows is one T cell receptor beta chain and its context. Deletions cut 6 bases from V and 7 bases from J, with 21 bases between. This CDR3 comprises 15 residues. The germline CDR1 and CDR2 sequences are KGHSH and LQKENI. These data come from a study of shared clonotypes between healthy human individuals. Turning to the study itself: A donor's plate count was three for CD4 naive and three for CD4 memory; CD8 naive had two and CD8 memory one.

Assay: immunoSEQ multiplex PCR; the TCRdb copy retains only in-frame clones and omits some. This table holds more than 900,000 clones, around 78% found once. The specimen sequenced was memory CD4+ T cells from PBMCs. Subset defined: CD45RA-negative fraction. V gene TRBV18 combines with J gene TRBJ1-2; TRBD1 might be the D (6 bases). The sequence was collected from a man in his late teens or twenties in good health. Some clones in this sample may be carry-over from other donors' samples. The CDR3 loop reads CASSRTVQGDGGYTF. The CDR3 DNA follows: TGTGCCAGCTCCCGGACGGTACAGGGAGACGGTGGCTACACCTTC.